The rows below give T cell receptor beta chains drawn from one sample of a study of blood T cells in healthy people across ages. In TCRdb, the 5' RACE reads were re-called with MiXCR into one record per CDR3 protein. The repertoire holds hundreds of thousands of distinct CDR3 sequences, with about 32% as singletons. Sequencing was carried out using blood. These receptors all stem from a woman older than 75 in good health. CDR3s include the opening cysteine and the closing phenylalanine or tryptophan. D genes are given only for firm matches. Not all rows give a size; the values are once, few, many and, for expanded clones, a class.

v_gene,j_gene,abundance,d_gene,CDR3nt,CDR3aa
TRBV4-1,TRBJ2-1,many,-,TGCGCCAGCAGCCAGTTGACAGGAATAAATGAGCAGTTCTTC,CASSQLTGINEQFF
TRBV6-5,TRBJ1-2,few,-,TGTGCCAGCAGTTACGGGTCCCGGGGGAGCTATGGCTACACCTTC,CASSYGSRGSYGYTF
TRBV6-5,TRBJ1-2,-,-,TGTGCCAGCAGTTACCAGCCCGGGAGGGGCTCGATTTATGGCTACACCTTC,CASSYQPGRGSIYGYTF
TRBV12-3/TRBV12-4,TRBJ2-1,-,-,TGTGCCAGCAGTTTTGACTTTTACTCCTACAATGAGCAGTTCTTC,CASSFDFYSYNEQFF
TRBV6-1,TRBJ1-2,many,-,TGTGCCAGCAGTGAATACGTGACCAACTATGGCTACACCTTC,CASSEYVTNYGYTF
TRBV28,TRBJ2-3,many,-,TGTGCCAGCGGCCGGGTTTTCTCTTATACGCAGTATTTT,CASGRVFSYTQYF
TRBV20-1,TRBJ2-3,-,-,TGCAGTGCTAGTCGAGGGGAGGTAGATACGCAGTATTTT,CSASRGEVDTQYF
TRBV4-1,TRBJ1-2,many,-,TGCGCCAGCAGCCCTCGTGATCTACCCTATGGCTACACCTTC,CASSPRDLPYGYTF
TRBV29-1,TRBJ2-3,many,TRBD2,TGCAGCGTTGCTGCGGGGGTGGGCACAGATACGCAGTATTTT,CSVAAGVGTDTQYF
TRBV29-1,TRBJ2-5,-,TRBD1,TGCAGCGTTGATTCCCTTGGACAGGGGGCTTATGGTGAGCAGTACTTC,CSVDSLGQGAYGEQYF
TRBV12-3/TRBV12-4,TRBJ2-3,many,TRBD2,TGTGCCAGCAGTTTAGGGCAGGGGACTAGCGGTACGCAGTATTTT,CASSLGQGTSGTQYF
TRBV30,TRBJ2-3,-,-,TGTGCCTGGAGTTTGGGGGGGCCACGTGGGACAGATACGCAGTATTTT,CAWSLGGPRGTDTQYF
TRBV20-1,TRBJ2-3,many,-,TGCAGTGCTCATGATCCGGCGGGGGCCCGCACAGATACGCAGTATTTT,CSAHDPAGARTDTQYF
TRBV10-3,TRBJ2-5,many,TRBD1,TGTGCCATCAGAGCGACAGGGGAAGAGACCCAGTACTTC,CAIRATGEETQYF
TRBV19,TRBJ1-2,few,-,TGTGCCAGTAGCATCGGGTCGACAAATTATGGCTACACCTTC,CASSIGSTNYGYTF
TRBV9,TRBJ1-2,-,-,TGTGCCAGCAGCGTAGAAGTCTTAGGATTCCATGGCTACACCTTC,CASSVEVLGFHGYTF